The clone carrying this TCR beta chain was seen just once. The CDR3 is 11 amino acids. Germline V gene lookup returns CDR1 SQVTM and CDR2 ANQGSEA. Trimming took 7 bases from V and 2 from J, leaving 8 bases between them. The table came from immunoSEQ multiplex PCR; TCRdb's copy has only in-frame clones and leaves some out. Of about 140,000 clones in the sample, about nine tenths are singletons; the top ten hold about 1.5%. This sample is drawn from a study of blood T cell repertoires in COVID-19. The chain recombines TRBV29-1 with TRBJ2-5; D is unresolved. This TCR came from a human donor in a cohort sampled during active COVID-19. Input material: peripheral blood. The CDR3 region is CSGLIQETQYF. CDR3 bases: TGCAGCGGACTCATACAAGAGACCCAGTACTTC.